Presented here are 18 T cell receptor beta chains from one specimen sequenced in a study of T cell responses to AZD1222 COVID-19 vaccine (TCRdb year 2021). The time point label of this sample denotes: about 28 days (+/-7) after the second vaccine dose. Libraries were prepared through the immunoSEQ multiplex PCR assay. TCRdb took this table from immuneACCESS and kept in-frame rearrangements with V and J called. Such tables lack part of the clones; where checked against another copy, unresolved V genes explain under half of the gap, and the rest is unexplained. The sample yields more than 85,000 clones; about 89% were counted once. Around 4.6% of the sample comes from the top ten. The material sequenced was peripheral blood, taken 28 days after the second AZD1222 dose. The receptors were gathered from an adult who received the AZD1222 COVID-19 vaccine.

The chain carries TRBV19 and TRBJ1-1; weak D call: TRBD1 (6 bases). Trimming stripped 10 bases from V and 0 bases from J, with 12 bases between. Germline lookup yields CDR1 LNHDA and CDR2 SQIVND (reference sequence). CDR3 length: 13 amino acids. CDR3 in amino acids: CATVDRLNTEAFF. The CDR3 nucleotides read TGTGCCACCGTTGACAGGTTGAACACTGAAGCTTTCTTT.

The CDR3 DNA is TGTGCCAGCAGCTGGACCGTTAGGGAAGCTTTCTTT. Amino acids: CASSWTVREAFF. This chain joins TRBV6-2 or TRBV6-3 and TRBJ1-1; D gene ambiguous. V lost 6 bases and J lost 8, with 13 bases in between. This CDR3 is built from 12 residues. Germline V lookup: CDR1 MNHEY, CDR2 SVGEGT.

This rearrangement joins TRBV2 to TRBJ1-1; D unclear. CDR1 is SNHLY, CDR2 FYNNEI, per germline. The germline V and J ends were trimmed by 6 bases and 3 bases, with 14 bases remaining between them. CDR3 length: 14 residues. In DNA form, the CDR3 reads TGTGCCAGCAGGACTGTCAGATCCTACACTGAAGCTTTCTTT. Amino acid sequence: CASRTVRSYTEAFF.

This chain's CDR3 is CASGLAQREETQYF. The DNA for the CDR3 is TGTGCTAGTGGTTTGGCCCAGCGGGAAGAGACCCAGTACTTC. The rearrangement joins TRBV12-5 to TRBJ2-5, with a tentative D call TRBD2 (6 bases). The CDR3 has 14 amino acids. V lost 1 base and J 3 bases, leaving 9 bases between the germline ends. CDR1 LGHNT and CDR2 FRNRAP come from the germline V gene. Combining the CDR3 with reference TRBV12-5 and TRBJ2-5 gives the whole variable domain DARVTQTPRHKVTEMGQEVTMRCQPILGHNTVFWYRQTMMQGLELLAYFRNRAPLDDSGMPKDRFSAEMPDATLATLKIQPSEPRDSAVYFCASGLAQREETQYFGPGTRLLVL.

This clone came up a few times. The V call is TRBV6-5, the J call TRBJ1-2; D gene uncertain. CDR1 is MNHEY and CDR2 is SVGAGI in the germline V gene. The CDR3 is 15 residues long. The V and J ends lost 7 bases and 8 bases respectively, with 23 bases between them. The CDR3 reads CASTLKAAGFVGYTF. Here the CDR3 DNA reads TGTGCCAGCACCCTTAAGGCAGCCGGGTTTGTGGGCTACACCTTC.

This clone was seen once. The chain employs TRBV6-6 and TRBJ1-2; 9 positions match TRBD1. CDR1 is MNHNY, CDR2 SVGAGI, per germline (reference sequence). Unmatched junction bases numbered 11, after V lost 5 bases and J lost 7 bases. The CDR3 is 15 amino acids. CDR3 in DNA: TGTGCCAGCAGTACCACAGGGGGCCCCACTTTTGGCTACACCTTC. Its translation: CASSTTGGPTFGYTF.

The V call is TRBV29-1, the J call TRBJ2-1; tentatively, D is TRBD2 (5 bases). The germline CDR1 and CDR2 sequences are SQVTM and ANQGSEA. The CDR3 loop spans 12 amino acids. The germline V and J ends were trimmed by 6 bases and 1 base, with 7 bases remaining between them. CDR3 protein: CSVEVSYNEQFF. The CDR3 DNA sequence: TGCAGCGTGGAGGTGTCCTACAATGAGCAGTTCTTC.

Concerning this clone: An end of the junction differs from the germline gene, which may be a read error. The rearrangement links TRBV4-2 to TRBJ2-3; possibly TRBD2 for D (6 bases). The CDR3 has 14 amino acids. The V gene's germline CDR1 is LGHNA and CDR2 YNFKEQ. The CDR3 sequence: CATQRGGTGDAQYF. The DNA for the CDR3 is TGTGCCACCCAAAGGGGAGGCACCGGAGATGCGCAGTATTTT.

The V gene is TRBV5-5, the J gene TRBJ2-2; D ambiguous. The CDR3 totals 16 residues. V gave up 4 bases and J gave up 5 bases, with 18 bases separating them. Per germline, CDR1 SGHKS and CDR2 YYEKEE (reference sequence). The CDR3 is CASSRDGGTTTGELFF. The CDR3, as DNA: TGTGCCAGCAGCCGCGATGGCGGAACGACTACCGGGGAGCTGTTTTTT.

This sequence joins TRBV6-5 and TRBJ2-7, with a possible D match to TRBD2 (5 bases). Deletions cut 0 bases from V and 3 bases from J, with 12 bases between. The germline gives CDR1 MNHEY, CDR2 SVGAGI. The CDR3 has 15 residues. The CDR3 DNA follows: TGTGCCAGCAGTTACTCTTGGACGGGGATCTACGAGCAGTACTTC. Encoded protein: CASSYSWTGIYEQYF.

The chain recombines TRBV27 with TRBJ1-2, with D possibly being TRBD1 (6 bases). This CDR3 contains 15 residues. Germline V gene data show CDR1 as MNHEY and CDR2 as SMNVEV (reference sequence). Trimming left V 6 bases short and J 3 bases short, with 17 bases between. The CDR3 is CASRKRGAQYYGYTF. The CDR3 DNA follows: TGTGCCAGCAGGAAAAGGGGGGCCCAGTACTATGGCTACACCTTC.

In this sample, this clone turned up once. V and J are TRBV29-1 and TRBJ2-1, with 11 bases fitting TRBD1. With V trimmed by 8 bases and J by 4 bases, 4 bases remained unmatched. CDR1 and CDR2 (germline): SQVTM, ANQGSEA. This CDR3 is built from 13 residues. CDR3 sequence reads: CSSGTGGYNEQFF. As DNA, the CDR3 is TGCAGCTCCGGGACAGGGGGATACAATGAGCAGTTCTTC.

V gene TRBV4-3 combines with J gene TRBJ2-3, with TRBD2 identical over 10 bases. This CDR3 has 17 amino acids. Germline trimming cut 0 bases from V and 4 bases from J; bases unmatched to any gene: 7. The germline CDR1 and CDR2 sequences are LGHNA and YSLEER. The CDR3: CASSQEASGSRADTQYF. CDR3 nucleotide sequence: TGCGCCAGCAGCCAAGAGGCTAGCGGGAGTCGGGCAGATACGCAGTATTTT.

This chain joins TRBV19 and TRBJ1-5; D not resolved. CDR1 and CDR2 from the germline V gene are LNHDA and SQIVND (reference sequence). The CDR3 has 15 amino acids. Trimming pared 5 bases from V and 3 bases from J, leaving 14 bases between. For the CDR3, the DNA is TGTGCCAGTAGTTCCAGTGGGGTGATCAATCAGCCCCAGCATTTT. It is translated as CASSSSGVINQPQHF.

The V call is TRBV7-8, the J call TRBJ2-5, with a weak D call TRBD2 (6 bases). Germline CDR1 and CDR2: SGHVS and FQNEAQ. The CDR3 has 14 amino acids. V gave up 5 bases and J gave up 3 bases, with 13 bases separating them. CDR3 DNA sequence: TGTGCCAGCAGCCCAGGAGGGCTGGAAGAGACCCAGTACTTC. Amino acids: CASSPGGLEETQYF.

The chain links TRBV6-1 to TRBJ1-2; no reliable D call. The germline V and J ends were trimmed by 0 bases and 1 base, with 3 bases remaining between them. Germline V CDR1 and CDR2: MNHNS, SASEGT. The CDR3 totals 13 residues. The CDR3 DNA reads as TGTGCCAGCAGTGAAGCTCTTAACTATGGCTACACCTTC. The encoded protein is CASSEALNYGYTF.

This rearrangement joins TRBV18 to TRBJ1-6; 7 positions match TRBD1. The CDR3 runs 15 residues. Germline values: CDR1 KGHSH, CDR2 LQKENI. V gave up 2 bases and J gave up 8 bases; unmatched junction bases: 6. As DNA, the CDR3 is TGTGCCAGCTCACCAACGACAGGGTCGGATTCACCCCTCCACTTT. Its protein product is CASSPTTGSDSPLHF.

The chain links TRBV10-3 to TRBJ1-4, with D possibly matching TRBD1 (5 bases). Trimming took off 8 bases at V and 8 bases at J, with 15 bases between the two ends. The CDR3 contains 13 residues. Germline lookup yields CDR1 ENHRY and CDR2 SYGVKD. CDR3 residues: CAIRRGEGEKLFF. The DNA for the CDR3 is TGTGCCATCCGTCGGGGGGAGGGGGAAAAACTGTTTTTT.